One sample yielded the 13 T cell receptor beta chains listed below, sequenced in a study of OX40 agonist ivuxolimab in advanced cancers. The repertoire was sequenced with immunoSEQ multiplex PCR; TCRdb's copy has only in-frame clones and lacks some. The sample carries around 10,000 clones, around 78% recorded once. This specimen was CD4+ or CD8+ T cells sorted from blood, taken in a trial of the OX40 agonist ivuxolimab. The receptors shown here come from an adult with an advanced solid tumor such as melanoma, head and neck, liver or kidney cancer.

The chain has TRBV7-6 and TRBJ2-3, with 7 bases identical to TRBD1. Unmatched junction bases numbered 4, after V lost 3 bases and J lost 1 base. Germline loops: CDR1 SGHVS, CDR2 FNYEAQ. The CDR3 consists of 15 residues. CDR3 sequence (DNA): TGTGCCAGCAGCTTGGGGCAGGGGGGCACAGATACGCAGTATTTT. Its protein product is CASSLGQGGTDTQYF.

This chain uses TRBV29-1 with TRBJ2-3; TRBD2 is a possible D gene (5 bases). Trimming cost V 7 bases and J 0 bases, with 14 bases left between them. Germline V CDR1 and CDR2: SQVTM, ANQGSEA. The CDR3 runs to 14 residues. CDR3 sequence (DNA): TGCAGCGGGCGTGACTATTCTAGCACAGATACGCAGTATTTT. Translated, it gives CSGRDYSSTDTQYF.

The chain uses TRBV9 and TRBJ1-1; tentative D call: TRBD1 (6 bases). The V end was cut by 1 base, the J end by 0 bases, with 7 bases between. The CDR3 has 14 amino acids. Germline V gene data show CDR1 as SGDLS and CDR2 as YYNGEE. CDR3: CASSVRDMNTEAFF. The CDR3, as DNA: TGTGCCAGCAGCGTACGGGACATGAACACTGAAGCTTTCTTT.

The chain combines TRBV28 with TRBJ1-1; the D is unclear. V lost 1 base and J 4 bases, leaving 16 bases between the germline ends. The CDR3 runs to 16 residues. Germline loops: CDR1 MDHEN, CDR2 SYDVKM. The CDR3 protein is CASSLLGEQIGTEAFF. DNA of the CDR3: TGTGCCAGCAGTTTATTAGGAGAGCAGATAGGCACTGAAGCTTTCTTT.

This clone was observed a handful of times. The chain carries TRBV29-1 and TRBJ1-1, with D tentatively TRBD1 (5 bases). The germline V and J ends were trimmed by 4 bases and 4 bases, with 10 bases remaining between them. CDR3 length: 12 amino acids. Germline CDR1 SQVTM, CDR2 ANQGSEA. For the CDR3, the DNA is TGCAGCGTTGTAGTGGGGGGCACTGAAGCTTTCTTT. The encoded protein is CSVVVGGTEAFF.

By share, this clone counts as medium-sized. The chain is built from TRBV4-3 and TRBJ1-2; D is perhaps TRBD1 (5 bases). Germline CDR1 and CDR2: LGHNA and YSLEER. V gave up 4 bases and J gave up 1 base, with 13 bases separating them. This CDR3 has 15 residues. In nucleotides, the CDR3 is TGCGCCAGCAGCCTCCTCCTGGGGGATAACTATGGCTACACCTTC. As protein: CASSLLLGDNYGYTF.

V and J are TRBV5-1 and TRBJ2-1; 7 bases match TRBD1. The CDR3 is 13 residues long. J gave up 7 bases and V 4 bases, and 5 bases lay outside the gene matches. Germline-derived CDR1 and CDR2 are SGHRS and YFSETQ. CDR3 DNA: TGCGCCAGCAGCCAGTCGACAGGGAATGAGCAGTTCTTC. This codes for CASSQSTGNEQFF.

This chain links TRBV29-1 with TRBJ2-7, with D perhaps matching TRBD1 (5 bases). The length of the CDR3 is 14 residues. CDR1 and CDR2 (germline): SQVTM, ANQGSEA. Between the trimmed V and J ends, which lost 0 bases and 0 bases, there was a span of 9 bases. DNA for the CDR3: TGCAGCGTTGAAGAGACAGAAAGCTCCTACGAGCAGTACTTC. This translates into CSVEETESSYEQYF.

V and J are TRBV19 and TRBJ2-6; D not resolved. This CDR3 has 13 residues. CDR1 and CDR2 (germline): LNHDA, SQIVND (reference sequence). The V gene lost 6 bases and the J gene lost 0 bases, with 3 bases spanning the gap. The CDR3 loop reads CASRISGANVLTF. CDR3 sequence (DNA): TGTGCCAGTAGGATCTCTGGGGCCAACGTCCTGACTTTC. The variable domain in full, with the rest retrieved from reference TRBV19 and TRBJ2-6, is DGGITQSPKYLFRKEGQNVTLSCEQNLNHDAMYWYRQDPGQGLRLIYYSQIVNDFQKGDIAEGYSVSREKKESFPLTVTSAQKNPTAFYLCASRISGANVLTFGAGSRLTVL.

V and J are TRBV7-9 and TRBJ2-3, with 9 positions matching TRBD2. J was trimmed by 2 bases and V by 7 bases; bases with no gene match: 7. CDR3 length: 15 residues. Germline V gene sequence: CDR1 SEHNR, CDR2 FQNEAQ (reference sequence). In DNA form, the CDR3 reads TGTGCCAGCACCTCCCCTAGCGGGGACACAGATACGCAGTATTTT. Residues: CASTSPSGDTDTQYF. Based on the CDR3 plus reference TRBV7-9 and TRBJ2-3, the full variable domain is DTGVSQNPRHKITKRGQNVTFRCDPISEHNRLYWYRQTLGQGPEFLTYFQNEAQLEKSRLLSDRFSAERPKGSFSTLEIQRTEQGDSAMYLCASTSPSGDTDTQYFGPGTRLTVL.

This rearrangement joins TRBV5-1 to TRBJ1-3; D not certain. V was clipped by 3 bases and J by 0 bases, with 10 bases between them. The V gene's germline CDR1 is SGHRS and CDR2 YFSETQ. CDR3 length: 15 residues. In DNA form, the CDR3 reads TGCGCCAGCAGCTCCGACCTGAGCTCTGGAAACACCATATATTTT. Translation: CASSSDLSSGNTIYF.

The V call is TRBV5-4, the J call TRBJ2-7; 7 nucleotides match TRBD2. J lost 2 bases, V lost 0 bases, and 5 bases had no gene match. This CDR3 region has 15 residues. The germline gives CDR1 SGHNT, CDR2 YYREEE (reference sequence). The CDR3, as DNA: TGTGCCAGCAGCTTGGAGGCTCGGGGGGCCTACGAGCAGTACTTC. As protein: CASSLEARGAYEQYF. Filled out from reference TRBV5-4 and TRBJ2-7, the complete variable domain reads ETGVTQSPTHLIKTRGQQVTLRCSSQSGHNTVSWYQQALGQGPQFIFQYYREEENGRGNFPPRFSGLQFPNYSSELNVNALELDDSALYLCASSLEARGAYEQYFGPGTRLTVT.

The chain links TRBV10-3 to TRBJ2-7; TRBD1 might be the D (6 bases). Trimming removed 7 bases from V and 4 bases from J, with 8 bases in between. Per the germline V gene, CDR1 is ENHRY and CDR2 is SYGVKD. The CDR3 has 11 amino acids. The CDR3 protein is CAITQGYEQYF. The DNA for the CDR3 is TGTGCCATCACACAGGGTTACGAGCAGTACTTC.